The rows below give T cell receptor beta chains drawn from one sample of a study of T cell responses to AZD1222 COVID-19 vaccine. Profiling relied on immunoSEQ multiplex PCR, and the TCRdb table lists in-frame clones only, not all of them. The sample holds some 150,000 clones, just over 85% seen once. The material sequenced was peripheral blood, taken 28 days after the second AZD1222 dose. The receptors derive from an adult who received the AZD1222 COVID-19 vaccine. Both conserved end residues are part of each CDR3. A D gene is named only where the DNA matches it firmly. Rows may omit the clone size; those that give it use once, few, many or a size class.

cdr3_nt cdr3_aa d_call clone_size j_call v_call
TGTGCCAGCAGTTCTACAACACACCGGCAGTATTTT CASSSTTHRQYF NA NA TRBJ2-3 TRBV28
TGTGCCAGCTCACCGACGGGGGGGAACACTGAAGCTTTCTTT CASSPTGGNTEAFF NA NA TRBJ1-1 TRBV18
TGCGCCAGCAGCGGACTAGCGGACACAGATACGCAGTATTTT CASSGLADTDTQYF TRBD2 NA TRBJ2-3 TRBV10-1
TGTGCCACCAGTCGGGACAGGGGTTCTGGAAACACCATATATTTT CATSRDRGSGNTIYF TRBD1 NA TRBJ1-3 TRBV15
TGCGCCACTTTTCGTCTGGCCGGCGACACTGAAGCTTTCTTT CATFRLAGDTEAFF NA few TRBJ1-1 TRBV4-1
TGTGCCAGCAGGATACAGGGTGGATCCTACAATGAGCAGTTCTTC CASRIQGGSYNEQFF NA NA TRBJ2-1 TRBV2
TGTGCCAGCAGCTTAGGCCGGACTGTTGAGCAGTACTTC CASSLGRTVEQYF NA NA TRBJ2-7 TRBV13
TGTGCTAGTGGTTTGCCCTCTTACACGGGGAGCCTTAGCACAGATACGCAGTATTTT CASGLPSYTGSLSTDTQYF NA NA TRBJ2-3 TRBV12-5
TGTGCCAGCAGTTACCAAACAGGGCCAGAGACCCAGTACTTC CASSYQTGPETQYF NA once TRBJ2-5 TRBV6-5
TGTGCCAGCAGTTATGACAGACCCCCAGACGAGCAGTACTTC CASSYDRPPDEQYF NA NA TRBJ2-7 TRBV6-6
TGCGCCAGCAGCTTGGTGGACCGCGACAATTTGGCTTTCTTT CASSLVDRDNLAFF NA NA TRBJ1-1 TRBV5-1
TGTGCCAGTAGTCTCGGGACAGAGACCTTTAACTATGGCTACACCTTC CASSLGTETFNYGYTF TRBD1 NA TRBJ1-2 TRBV19
TGTGCCAGCAGTCTTAGATTAAGACTAGCGGATCCCTCCTACGAGCAGTACTTC CASSLRLRLADPSYEQYF TRBD2 once TRBJ2-7 TRBV5-6
TGTGCCACCAGCAGAGCATTACAGGGTAGCACTGAAGCTTTCTTT CATSRALQGSTEAFF NA once TRBJ1-1 TRBV15
TGTGCCAGCAGCCCATCGGGGGGCAGCCACGAGCAGTACTTC CASSPSGGSHEQYF NA once TRBJ2-7 TRBV11-2
TGTGCCAGTAGTTTCGCCGCGTCCCCCGCAACGCAGTATTTT CASSFAASPATQYF NA NA TRBJ2-3 TRBV19
TGTGCCACGGGAGGGACATTAGGAAACACCATATATTTT CATGGTLGNTIYF NA NA TRBJ1-3 TRBV15
TGCGCCAGCAGCCGCGCAACAGGGAGCCTTGGAGGCTACACCTTC CASSRATGSLGGYTF NA few TRBJ1-2 TRBV4-1
TGTGCCTGGAAGTACCTCACAGATACGCAGTATTTT CAWKYLTDTQYF NA NA TRBJ2-3 TRBV30
TGCGTGGGCCTTATCGATGAGCAGTTCTTC CVGLIDEQFF NA NA TRBJ2-1 TRBV29-1
TGTGCCAGCAGTGTCGAAGGGGGACAGCCCCAGCATTTT CASSVEGGQPQHF NA NA TRBJ1-5 TRBV2
TGTGCCAGCAACCCCGCGGGGGGATACAATGAGCAGTTCTTC CASNPAGGYNEQFF TRBD2 NA TRBJ2-1 TRBV7-9
TGTGCCACCAGCAGTAATAGCTATGGCTACACCTTC CATSSNSYGYTF NA NA TRBJ1-2 TRBV15
TGCGCCAGCAGCTTGTACTCAGAGACCCAGTACTTC CASSLYSETQYF NA NA TRBJ2-5 TRBV5-1
TGTGCCAGCAGTGGGGGGCGAGGTAGGGGTAACACTGAAGCTTTCTTT CASSGGRGRGNTEAFF NA NA TRBJ1-1 TRBV6-1
TGTGCCACCAGTGATCCGGGACAGTACTACGAGCAGTACTTC CATSDPGQYYEQYF TRBD1 NA TRBJ2-7 TRBV24-1
TGCGCCAGCAGCCAAGATATAAGGTCCTACGAGCAGTACTTC CASSQDIRSYEQYF NA NA TRBJ2-7 TRBV4-1
TGTGCCAGCAGCACGACAGGGACGTATCAGCCCCAGCATTTT CASSTTGTYQPQHF TRBD1 NA TRBJ1-5 TRBV7-9
TGTGCCAGTAGTTCCGGGGCCCATAATTCACCCCTCCACTTT CASSSGAHNSPLHF NA few TRBJ1-6 TRBV19
TGTGCCAGCTCACGACAGGGGAGGGACTATGGCTACACCTTC CASSRQGRDYGYTF TRBD1 NA TRBJ1-2 TRBV18
TGTGCCAGCAGTTACATACCGGGACTAGGGATATACGAGCAGTACTTC CASSYIPGLGIYEQYF TRBD2 NA TRBJ2-7 TRBV6-6
TGCGCCAGCAGCCTAGGGGTACAAGAGACCCAGTACTTC CASSLGVQETQYF NA NA TRBJ2-5 TRBV5-1
TGTGCCAGCAGCCCGCTCGGGACCACCCCTGGAAACACCATATATTTT CASSPLGTTPGNTIYF NA NA TRBJ1-3 TRBV7-9
TGTGCCAGCAGTACTGGACAGGGATACGGTGAAAAACTGTTTTTT CASSTGQGYGEKLFF TRBD1 NA TRBJ1-4 TRBV6-5
TGTGCCAGCAGTGAAACATACTTGAGTGAGACCCAGTACTTC CASSETYLSETQYF NA NA TRBJ2-5 TRBV2
TGTGCCAGCAGCTTAGTCGGGGGCGGTGAAGCTTTCTTT CASSLVGGGEAFF NA NA TRBJ1-1 TRBV11-3
TGTGCCAGCATCCCCAAGGGCGGGAGGACCACCGGGGAGCTGTTTTTT CASIPKGGRTTGELFF TRBD2 NA TRBJ2-2 TRBV5-6
TGCAGCTCCACAGGGGACGGAAGCACAGATACGCAGTATTTT CSSTGDGSTDTQYF TRBD1 NA TRBJ2-3 TRBV29-1
TGTGCCAGCAGTTTATTAGTCTCTTACACAGATACGCAGTATTTT CASSLLVSYTDTQYF NA NA TRBJ2-3 TRBV28
TGCAGCGTTGAATCCAGGGGGATATTAGAGACCCAGTACTTC CSVESRGILETQYF TRBD1 NA TRBJ2-5 TRBV29-1
TGTGCCAGCAGTTACTCGAGGGGGAGGAGGCCTGAAAAACTGTTTTTT CASSYSRGRRPEKLFF NA NA TRBJ1-4 TRBV6-5
TGCGCCAGCAGCCAAGACGGCAGGGAGTACGATACGCAGTATTTT CASSQDGREYDTQYF NA NA TRBJ2-3 TRBV4-1
TGTGCCAGCAGCTCCCACCAGGGAGGCTCTGGAAACACCATATATTTT CASSSHQGGSGNTIYF NA NA TRBJ1-3 TRBV5-6
TGCGCCAGCAGCGCGAACTCAGGGGGCAATCAGCCCCAGCATTTT CASSANSGGNQPQHF NA NA TRBJ1-5 TRBV5-1
TGTGCCAGCAGCCAAGATACTTCCTTCGGGGGCGACTATGGCTACACCTTC CASSQDTSFGGDYGYTF NA NA TRBJ1-2 TRBV4-2
TGCGCCAGCAGCATCGGGGATGGGGGCAACCCGAGGTTGTACTTC CASSIGDGGNPRLYF NA NA TRBJ2-7 TRBV5-1
TGTGCCAGCCTGAAAGCGGACACTGAAGCTTTCTTT CASLKADTEAFF NA NA TRBJ1-1 TRBV18
TGTGCCAGCAGTTACGACGGATCTAGCAATCAGCCCCAGCATTTT CASSYDGSSNQPQHF NA NA TRBJ1-5 TRBV6-5
TGCGCCAGCAGCCGCGGGCCGGAGGTGGGCTTC CASSRGPEVGF NA NA TRBJ1-2 TRBV4-1
TGTGCCAGCAGCTGGGGGTCGGGAGAGGGGTCCCAAGAGACCCAGTACTTC CASSWGSGEGSQETQYF NA NA TRBJ2-5 TRBV11-2
TGTGCCAGCAGCGTAGAACTAGCCGCTTTCAATGAGCAGTTCTTC CASSVELAAFNEQFF NA NA TRBJ2-1 TRBV9
TGTGCCAGCAGCCAAGTAGCGGGAGGGCCGAATGAGCAGTTCTTC CASSQVAGGPNEQFF TRBD2 NA TRBJ2-1 TRBV3-1/TRBV3-2
TGTGCCAGCAGACACAGGGGGAACACTGAAGCTTTCTTT CASRHRGNTEAFF TRBD1 few TRBJ1-1 TRBV3-1/TRBV3-2